This T cell receptor (beta chain) originates from a study of radiation and T cells in renal cell carcinoma. Generated by immunoSEQ multiplex PCR, the TCRdb table keeps only in-frame clones and is missing some. Of tens of thousands of clones in the sample, less than 85% were seen once. This clone was seen a single time. The sample's time point: blood 2 weeks post-SBRT. Treatment noted: 15 Gy SBRT to primary tumor, nephrectomy 4 weeks later. The germline gives CDR1 SGHNT, CDR2 YYREEE (reference sequence). The CDR3 has 15 residues. Deletions cut 4 bases from V and 5 bases from J, with 17 bases between. This specimen consisted of blood, obtained from a patient whose treatment included radiotherapy and nephrectomy. This receptor was identified in a woman aged 65 to 85 with renal cell carcinoma. This chain uses TRBV5-4 with TRBJ2-3; tentatively, D is TRBD2 (5 bases). DNA of the CDR3: TGTGCCAGCAGCCCCCCCAAAGGGAGTGGAGATACGCAGTATTTT. It is translated as CASSPPKGSGDTQYF.